This TCR beta chain was obtained from a study of beta chain features in type 1 diabetes. Overall study context: Patient and healthy donor groups were alike in age, gender and cell yields.

Study-wide findings and caveats: Cells that show high TCR expression could be over-represented by cDNA sequencing. Type 1 diabetes patients showed a moderate but significant shortening of TCRB CDR3s in all four CD4+ subsets.

The authors reverse transcribed all of the isolated RNA, so sequencing captured expressed TCRB transcripts. Assay used: immunoSEQ multiplex PCR; TCRdb lists only in-frame clones, some missing. There are around 600,000 clones in the sample; over 10% occur only once, and around 0.12% lies in the top ten. As regards this clone: Its antigen is currently unknown.

V gave up 9 bases and J gave up 5 bases, with 17 bases separating them. The CDR3 is 13 residues long. CDR1 is ENHRY and CDR2 is SYGVKD in the germline V gene. The V gene is TRBV10-3, the J gene TRBJ2-7; either TRBD1 or TRBD2 may fit D (5 bases each). Input material: naive CD4+ T cells from blood. This clonotype was obtained from a man aged 25-40 years with type 1 diabetes. In nucleotides, the CDR3 is TGTGCCATTCAGTGGGACCTGGAGGACGAGCAGTACTTC. It specifies CAIQWDLEDEQYF.